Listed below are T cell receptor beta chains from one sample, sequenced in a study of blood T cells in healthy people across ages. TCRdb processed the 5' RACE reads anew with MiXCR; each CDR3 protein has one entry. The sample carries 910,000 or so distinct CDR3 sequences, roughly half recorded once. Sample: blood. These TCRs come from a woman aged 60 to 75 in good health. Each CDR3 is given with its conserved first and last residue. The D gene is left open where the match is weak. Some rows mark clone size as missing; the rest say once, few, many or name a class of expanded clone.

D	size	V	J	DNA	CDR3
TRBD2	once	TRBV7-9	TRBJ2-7	TGTGCCAGCAGCTTGACTAGCGTACACTACGAGCAGTACTTC	CASSLTSVHYEQYF
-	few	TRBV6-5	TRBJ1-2	TGTGCCAGCAGTTCCCATATACAGGGCTGGGCAGACTACTATGGCTACACCTTC	CASSSHIQGWADYYGYTF
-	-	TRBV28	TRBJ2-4	TGTGCCAGCAGAACCGGACCTCGTGGTTGGTACTTC	CASRTGPRGWYF
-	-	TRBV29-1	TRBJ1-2	TGCAGCGTTGTTGGCAGGTCGGATAATGGCTACACCTTC	CSVVGRSDNGYTF
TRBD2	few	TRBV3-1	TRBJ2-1	TGTGCCAGCAGCCAGTTAACTAGCGGGAGTTACTACAATGAGCAGTTCTTC	CASSQLTSGSYYNEQFF
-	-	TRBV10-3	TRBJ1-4	TGTGCCATCAGTGGGGCAGTGGAAGAAAAACTGTTTTTT	CAISGAVEEKLFF
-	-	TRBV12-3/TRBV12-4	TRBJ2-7	TGTGCCAGCAGCCTTGAGACCGTCACCTACGAGCAGTACTTC	CASSLETVTYEQYF
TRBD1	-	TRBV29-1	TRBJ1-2	TGCAGCGTTCAGGGACAGCCACCGGATGGCTACACCTTC	CSVQGQPPDGYTF
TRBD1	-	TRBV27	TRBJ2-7	TGTGCCAGCAGACGGGACAGGGGAGGCGAGCAGTACTTC	CASRRDRGGEQYF
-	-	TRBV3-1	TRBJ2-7	TGTGCCAGCAGCCAATTCCGAGACATCTTCTACGAGCAGTACTTC	CASSQFRDIFYEQYF
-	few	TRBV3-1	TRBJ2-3	TGTGCCAGCAGCCAATATCAGGGGATTACGCAGTATTTT	CASSQYQGITQYF
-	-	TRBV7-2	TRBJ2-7	TGTGCCAGCAGCACGAAGGGCAGGGGCCTCGAGCAGTACTTC	CASSTKGRGLEQYF
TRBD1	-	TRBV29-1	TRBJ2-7	TGCAGCGTTGTCCCAGGGGGCAACGAGCAGTACTTC	CSVVPGGNEQYF
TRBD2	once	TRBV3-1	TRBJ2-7	TGTGCCAGCAGCCAAGATGTAGGGCTAGCGGACTTTAATGAGCAGTACTTC	CASSQDVGLADFNEQYF
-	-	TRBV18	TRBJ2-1	TGTGCCAGCTCACCACTGGAGGGAGGCTACAATGAGCAGTTCTTC	CASSPLEGGYNEQFF
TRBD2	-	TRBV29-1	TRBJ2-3	TGCAGCGCTGGGGCGGCTAGCGGGAGGCAGCCAGATACGCAGTATTTT	CSAGAASGRQPDTQYF
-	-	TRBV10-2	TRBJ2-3	TGCGCCAGCAGTGAGAGGGGCCACACAGATACGCAGTATTTT	CASSERGHTDTQYF
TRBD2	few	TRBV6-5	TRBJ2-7	TGTGCCAGCCGGGGGCTAGCGGGCAACTACGAGCAGTACTTC	CASRGLAGNYEQYF
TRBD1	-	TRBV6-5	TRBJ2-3	TGTGTCAGCAGGCCGCTCGGGACAGGGGAGGATACGCAGTATTTT	CVSRPLGTGEDTQYF
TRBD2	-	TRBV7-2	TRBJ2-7	TGTGCCAGCAGGCCAGCGGGAGGGTCACACCACGAGCAGTACTTC	CASRPAGGSHHEQYF
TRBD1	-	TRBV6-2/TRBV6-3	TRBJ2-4	TGTGCCAGCAGCACGACAGGGGTTGGAAACATTCAGTACTTC	CASSTTGVGNIQYF
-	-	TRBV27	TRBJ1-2	TGTGCCAGCAGTTCTCCCGAGAGAGCTAACTATGGCTACACCTTC	CASSSPERANYGYTF
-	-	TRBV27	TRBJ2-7	TGTGTCAGCAGTCCCTCGTTAGCAGGGTTATCCTACGAGCAGTACTTC	CVSSPSLAGLSYEQYF
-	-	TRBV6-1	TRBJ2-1	TGTGCCAGCAGTGAATTGTGGTCGAATGAGCAGTTCTTC	CASSELWSNEQFF
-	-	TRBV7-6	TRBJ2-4	TGTGCCAGCAGCCCCGGGTGGGAAGCCAAAAACATTCAGTACTTC	CASSPGWEAKNIQYF
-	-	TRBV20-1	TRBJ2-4	TGCAGTGCTAGAGATCCGGGTTCGTCGGGATCCATTCAGTACTTC	CSARDPGSSGSIQYF
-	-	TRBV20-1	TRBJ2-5	TGCAGTGCTAGAGGGCCGGGACTAGCAGGGGGCGTAAAGACCCAGTACTTC	CSARGPGLAGGVKTQYF
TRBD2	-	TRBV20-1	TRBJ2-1	TGCAGTCTTATGGGTCTAGCGGGATGGTACAATGAGCAGTTCTTC	CSLMGLAGWYNEQFF
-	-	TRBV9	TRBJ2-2	TGTGCCAGCAGCGCCTCCGGGACACTATACACCGGGGAGCTGTTTTTT	CASSASGTLYTGELFF
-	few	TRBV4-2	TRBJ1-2	TGTGCCAGCAGCCAAGATTCGGGCCAGAACTATGGCTACACCTTC	CASSQDSGQNYGYTF
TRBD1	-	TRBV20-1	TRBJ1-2	TGCAGTGCTATCGACAGGGTTAAGGGCTACACCTTC	CSAIDRVKGYTF
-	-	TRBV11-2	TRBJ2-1	TGTGCCAGCAGCCGGGGAGCCGGGAACAGTGATAATGAGCAGTTCTTC	CASSRGAGNSDNEQFF
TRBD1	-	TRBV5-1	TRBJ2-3	TGCGCCAGCAGCTTGGCCTCCGGGACAGGGACAGATACGCAGTATTTT	CASSLASGTGTDTQYF
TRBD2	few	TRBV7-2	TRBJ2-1	TGTGCCAGTTCAGCCGGGACTAAGCTAGATGAGCAGTTCTTC	CASSAGTKLDEQFF
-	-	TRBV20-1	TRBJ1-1	TGCAGTGCTAGACAACACTTAGACCCTTGGAACACTGAAGCTTTCTTT	CSARQHLDPWNTEAFF
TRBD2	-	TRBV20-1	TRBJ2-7	TGCAGTGCTAGAGATCCCCTAGCGGGAGGCTACGAGCAGTACTTC	CSARDPLAGGYEQYF
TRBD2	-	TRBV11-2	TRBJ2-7	TGTACCAGCAGCGTAAGCGGGAGTATGGGCTACGAGCAGTACTTC	CTSSVSGSMGYEQYF